A selection of T cell receptor beta chains follows, all from one sample in a study of cytomegalovirus exposure and HLA in healthy donors. Libraries were prepared by immunoSEQ multiplex PCR; TCRdb keeps only in-frame clonotypes and omits some of them. The table shows 150,000 to 200,000 clones, with about 90% occurring only once. The specimen sequenced was PBMCs. The receptors come from a girl in the first two years of life in good health and CMV-seronegative. CDR3s include the opening cysteine and the closing phenylalanine or tryptophan. The order of the fields is J gene, V gene, clone size, D gene, CDR3 protein, CDR3 DNA. A D gene is named only where the DNA matches it firmly. Clone size is shown for a subset of rows, as once, few, many or a class of expanded clone.

TRBJ2-2	TRBV7-3	NA	NA	CASSPQGPGELFF	TGTGCCAGCAGCCCTCAGGGTCCCGGGGAGCTGTTTTTT
TRBJ2-7	TRBV4-1	NA	NA	CASSLGFGEKAYEQYF	TGCGCCAGCAGCCTCGGATTTGGGGAGAAAGCCTACGAGCAGTACTTC
TRBJ2-2	TRBV5-4	NA	TRBD2	CASSLVGLAGNTGELFF	TGTGCCAGCAGCTTGGTGGGACTAGCGGGGAACACCGGGGAGCTGTTTTTT
TRBJ1-1	TRBV2	NA	NA	CASSESGDTEAFF	TGTGCCAGCAGTGAATCAGGGGACACTGAAGCTTTCTTT
TRBJ1-1	TRBV2	NA	TRBD1	CASRGTVDTEAFF	TGTGCCAGCAGAGGGACAGTCGACACTGAAGCTTTCTTT
TRBJ2-3	TRBV20-1	NA	NA	CSALRDTQYF	TGCAGTGCTCTGAGGGATACGCAGTATTTT
TRBJ2-7	TRBV7-9	once	NA	CASSPRGVYEQYF	TGTGCCAGCAGCCCCAGGGGGGTCTACGAGCAGTACTTC
TRBJ2-7	TRBV4-1	NA	TRBD2	CASSQRGGGGYEQYF	TGCGCCAGCAGCCAACGGGGGGGAGGGGGCTACGAGCAGTACTTC
TRBJ1-5	TRBV11-2	NA	NA	CASSLDRGQPQHF	TGTGCCAGCAGCTTAGACAGGGGCCAGCCCCAGCATTTT
TRBJ1-2	TRBV5-4	NA	NA	CASSVKDRNYGYTF	TGTGCCAGCAGTGTGAAAGACAGGAACTATGGCTACACCTTC
TRBJ2-1	TRBV6-1	NA	NA	CASTGGSGALNEQFF	TGTGCCAGCACCGGAGGATCAGGAGCTCTCAATGAGCAGTTCTTC
TRBJ1-5	TRBV21-1	NA	NA	CASSELQGGDQPQHF	TGTGCCAGCAGCGAACTACAGGGAGGGGATCAGCCCCAGCATTTT
TRBJ2-7	TRBV4-3	NA	NA	CASSQDLGRHNYEQYF	TGCGCCAGCAGCCAAGATCTGGGGAGGCACAACTACGAGCAGTACTTC
TRBJ1-1	TRBV5-1	NA	TRBD1	CASSSSGQGVEAFF	TGCGCCAGCAGCTCATCGGGACAGGGAGTTGAAGCTTTCTTT
TRBJ2-5	TRBV5-1	NA	NA	CASSLVRFETQYF	TGCGCCAGCAGCTTGGTTAGATTCGAGACCCAGTACTTC
TRBJ1-4	TRBV19	NA	NA	CASSIEPPGYKEKLFF	TGTGCCAGTAGTATCGAGCCTCCAGGGTATAAAGAAAAACTGTTTTTT
TRBJ1-2	TRBV2	NA	NA	CASRDPGSNYGYTF	TGTGCCAGTAGAGATCCAGGGTCTAACTATGGCTACACCTTC
TRBJ1-1	TRBV27	once	TRBD1	CASSILPGQKSEAFF	TGTGCCAGCAGTATTTTGCCGGGACAGAAATCCGAAGCTTTCTTT
TRBJ1-1	TRBV6-5	NA	NA	CASNRIPNTEAFF	TGTGCCAGCAACAGGATCCCTAACACTGAAGCTTTCTTT
TRBJ1-2	TRBV27	NA	TRBD1	CASSLAWTGGYGYTF	TGTGCCAGCAGTTTAGCCTGGACAGGGGGCTATGGCTACACCTTC
TRBJ2-1	TRBV7-6	NA	NA	CASSLYMVLAGSTYNEQFF	TGTGCCAGCAGCTTATATATGGTTCTTGCGGGATCCACTTACAATGAGCAGTTCTTC
TRBJ2-7	TRBV7-7	once	NA	CASSLAGQGANEQYF	TGTGCTAGCAGCTTAGCGGGACAGGGTGCCAACGAGCAGTACTTC
TRBJ1-1	TRBV7-6	NA	TRBD1	CASSYPGQGNTEAFF	TGTGCCAGCAGCTATCCGGGACAGGGGAACACTGAAGCTTTCTTT
TRBJ2-7	TRBV9	once	NA	CASSFRNRDHEQYF	TGTGCCAGCAGCTTCCGGAACAGGGACCACGAGCAGTACTTC
TRBJ2-5	TRBV5-1	NA	NA	CASSTGETQYF	TGCGCCAGCAGCACTGGAGAGACCCAGTACTTC
TRBJ1-2	TRBV6-5	NA	NA	CASGLANYGYTF	TGTGCCAGCGGGCTTGCTAACTATGGCTACACCTTC
TRBJ2-1	TRBV2	NA	TRBD2	CASSKRARGGHGEQFF	TGTGCCAGCAGTAAAAGGGCCCGCGGGGGGCATGGTGAGCAGTTCTTC
TRBJ1-2	TRBV6-5	NA	TRBD1	CASSYVGTGGNGYTF	TGTGCCAGCAGTTACGTAGGGACAGGGGGGAATGGCTACACCTTC
TRBJ1-2	TRBV6-1	NA	NA	CASFNPLGRFYGYTF	TGTGCCAGCTTTAACCCGCTGGGCAGATTTTATGGCTACACCTTC
TRBJ2-7	TRBV5-4	few	TRBD1	CASSFRTGGDEQYF	TGTGCCAGCAGCTTTCGGACAGGGGGAGACGAGCAGTACTTC
TRBJ2-7	TRBV15	NA	NA	CATSRVVRYSYEQYF	TGTGCCACCAGCAGAGTAGTCCGTTACTCCTACGAGCAGTACTTC
TRBJ2-1	TRBV11-3	NA	TRBD1	CASSLGRGPYNEQFF	TGTGCCAGCAGCTTAGGCAGGGGGCCCTACAATGAGCAGTTCTTC
TRBJ2-2	TRBV4-2	NA	NA	CASSQDFGRAGELFF	TGTGCCAGCAGCCAAGATTTCGGTAGAGCCGGGGAGCTGTTTTTT
TRBJ2-3	TRBV6-1	NA	NA	CASGRGSSTDTQYF	TGTGCCAGCGGTCGGGGGTCTAGCACAGATACGCAGTATTTT
TRBJ2-3	TRBV30	NA	TRBD2	CAWSLSPGGRNTDTQYF	TGTGCCTGGAGTCTTTCCCCGGGAGGGAGGAACACAGATACGCAGTATTTT
TRBJ2-7	TRBV27	NA	NA	CASSFVSSSYEQYF	TGTGCCAGCAGTTTTGTATCCTCTTCCTACGAGCAGTACTTC
TRBJ2-3	TRBV4-1	once	TRBD1	CASSLDPGWGQDTDTQYF	TGCGCCAGCAGCCTCGACCCGGGGTGGGGACAGGACACAGATACGCAGTATTTT
TRBJ1-1	TRBV10-3	NA	NA	CAISGQMGTEAFF	TGTGCCATCAGTGGACAGATGGGGACTGAAGCTTTCTTT
TRBJ1-3	TRBV19	NA	TRBD1	CAIRTGAGNTIYF	TGTGCCATCAGAACAGGGGCCGGAAACACCATATATTTT
TRBJ1-2	TRBV10-3	NA	NA	CAISDPPGHRSVGYTF	TGTGCCATCAGTGACCCACCGGGACACCGATCGGTTGGCTACACCTTC
TRBJ2-7	TRBV5-4	once	TRBD1	CASSPPPGQGNEQYF	TGTGCCAGCAGCCCCCCCCCGGGACAGGGGAACGAGCAGTACTTC
TRBJ2-7	TRBV12-5	NA	TRBD1	CASGMTGNEQYF	TGTGCTAGTGGAATGACAGGGAACGAGCAGTACTTC